The 19 T cell receptor beta chains below were found in one sample sequenced in a study of shared clonotypes between healthy human individuals. Only CD45RO-negative cells positively selected for CCR7 counted as naive CD8 cells, so terminally differentiated effector memory CD45RA+ cells were excluded. Profiling relied on immunoSEQ multiplex PCR, and the TCRdb table lists in-frame clones only, not all of them. The sample consists of roughly 600,000 clones, about 98% of them appearing once. The source material was naive CD8+ T cells sorted from blood. Receptor source: a man younger than 40 in good health.

This clone occurred once. The V gene is TRBV13, the J gene TRBJ2-1, with D possibly being TRBD1 or TRBD2 (5 bases each). Trimming stripped 1 base from V and 8 bases from J, with 12 bases between. The length of the CDR3 is 14 residues. The germline gives CDR1 PRHDT, CDR2 FYEKMQ (reference sequence). CDR3 residues: CASSLAGTRHEQFF. In DNA form, the CDR3 reads TGTGCCAGCAGCTTAGCCGGGACCCGCCATGAGCAGTTCTTC.

This sequence joins TRBV5-8 and TRBJ2-1; perhaps TRBD2 as D (5 bases). V shed 1 base and J shed 0 bases, with 11 bases lying between them. CDR3 length equals 16 residues. Germline V gene sequence: CDR1 SGHTS, CDR2 YDEGEE. The CDR3 is CASSLLSGPSYNEQFF. CDR3 nucleotide sequence: TGTGCCAGCAGCTTGTTGAGCGGCCCCTCCTACAATGAGCAGTTCTTC. Drawing the rest from reference TRBV5-8 and TRBJ2-1, the complete variable domain is EAGVTQSPTHLIKTRGQQATLRCSPISGHTSVYWYQQALGLGLQFLLWYDEGEERNRGNFPPRFSGRQFPNYSSELNVNALELEDSALYLCASSLLSGPSYNEQFFGPGTRLTVL.

This chain connects TRBV10-3 to TRBJ2-7; the D is unclear. Between the trimmed V and J ends, which lost 6 bases and 3 bases, there was a span of 9 bases. This CDR3 contains 12 residues. CDR1 ENHRY and CDR2 SYGVKD come from the germline V gene. In DNA, the CDR3 is TGTGCCATCAGAGACATCGTCTACGAGCAGTACTTC. It translates to CAIRDIVYEQYF.

The chain links TRBV5-8 to TRBJ2-2; D ambiguous. From germline, CDR1 is SGHTS and CDR2 YDEGEE. CDR3 size: 13 residues. With 9 bases removed from V and 2 bases from J, the gap between germline ends came to 11 bases. The CDR3 region is CATTVENTGELFF. The CDR3 nucleotides read TGTGCCACGACGGTGGAAAACACCGGGGAGCTGTTTTTT.

The V call is TRBV28, the J call TRBJ2-2, with D perhaps matching TRBD2 (7 bases). The CDR3 runs 20 residues. The V gene's germline CDR1 is MDHEN and CDR2 SYDVKM. The V and J ends lost 7 bases and 1 base respectively, with 28 bases between them. The CDR3 DNA reads TGTGCCAGCACCTCCGGTGCGGGGGCATGGTCTAGCGGGAACACCGGGGAGCTGTTTTTT. It yields the protein CASTSGAGAWSSGNTGELFF.

The chain employs TRBV5-1 and TRBJ2-1; TRBD1 aligns across 7 bases. Looked up from germline, CDR1 is SGHRS and CDR2 is YFSETQ. The CDR3 has 15 amino acids. The V and J ends lost 1 base and 7 bases, in that order; junction bases with no gene match: 8. The CDR3, as DNA: TGCGCCAGCAGCTTGCCCCGCACAGGGGAGAATGAGCAGTTCTTC. Amino acid sequence: CASSLPRTGENEQFF.

This chain connects TRBV20-1 to TRBJ2-1; D is ambiguous. Trimming pared 1 base from V and 7 bases from J, leaving 5 bases between. Per the germline V gene, CDR1 is DFQATT and CDR2 is SNEGSKA (reference sequence). The CDR3 is 11 residues long. This chain's CDR3 is CSARGSNEQFF. The DNA of the CDR3 is TGCAGTGCTAGAGGTTCTAATGAGCAGTTCTTC.

The V and J genes are TRBV7-2 and TRBJ2-7; no clear D. CDR1 is SGHTA, CDR2 FQGNSA, per germline. V lost 5 bases, J lost 0 bases, and 11 bases lay in between. This CDR3 comprises 14 residues. The CDR3 DNA is TGTGCCAGCAGCGTGGGCTTAGACTCCTACGAGCAGTACTTC. Translated, it gives CASSVGLDSYEQYF. The whole variable domain, remainder taken from reference TRBV7-2 and TRBJ2-7, is GAGVSQSPSNKVTEKGKDVELRCDPISGHTALYWYRQSLGQGLEFLIYFQGNSAPDKSGLPSDRFSAERTGGSVSTLTIQRTQQEDSAVYLCASSVGLDSYEQYFGPGTRLTVT.

V and J are TRBV7-9 and TRBJ2-7; no clear D. The germline V gene has CDR1 SEHNR and CDR2 FQNEAQ (reference sequence). The germline V and J ends were trimmed by 5 bases and 0 bases, with 11 bases remaining between them. The CDR3 is made up of 14 amino acids. The CDR3: CASSAPYSSYEQYF. The CDR3 nucleotides read TGTGCCAGCAGCGCCCCTTATAGCTCCTACGAGCAGTACTTC.

The V and J genes are TRBV7-9 and TRBJ2-5, with 11 bases identical to TRBD1. The CDR3 is made up of 16 amino acids. After removal of 5 bases from V and 3 bases from J, the junction contained 8 bases not matched to a gene. Germline V gene data show CDR1 as SEHNR and CDR2 as FQNEAQ (reference sequence). DNA of the CDR3: TGTGCCAGCAGCCCGCGGACAGGGGGCGGGGAAGAGACCCAGTACTTC. This codes for CASSPRTGGGEETQYF.

The CDR3 loop reads CSVDGLAGTPTGGELFF. CDR3 coding DNA: TGCAGCGTTGACGGACTAGCGGGGACACCCACGGGCGGGGAGCTGTTTTTT. This sequence joins TRBV29-1 and TRBJ2-2, with 12 bases fitting TRBD2. CDR3 length: 17 residues. Germline CDR1 is SQVTM and CDR2 is ANQGSEA. Trimming took 3 bases from V and 7 from J; bases not matched to a gene: 12.

V is TRBV18 and J is TRBJ1-2; no definite D call. This CDR3 region has 14 residues. Germline assignment: CDR1 KGHSH and CDR2 LQKENI. Trimming stripped 2 bases from V and 4 bases from J, with 11 bases between. The CDR3 loop is CASSPSVEFYGYTF. The CDR3 bases are TGTGCCAGCTCACCATCAGTGGAGTTCTATGGCTACACCTTC.

With respect to this clone: An end of the junction differs from the germline gene, which may be a read error. V is TRBV18 and J is TRBJ2-7, with 9 bases lining up with TRBD2. This CDR3 is built from 14 residues. Germline V gene sequence: CDR1 KGHSH, CDR2 LQKENI. CDR3 protein: CASSLSGSSYEQYF. The CDR3, as DNA: TGTGCCAGTTCACTTAGCGGGAGTTCTTACGAGCAGTACTTC.

V gene TRBV15 combines with J gene TRBJ1-5; 11 nucleotides align to TRBD1. V trimming: 6 bases; J trimming: 6 bases; junction bases outside the gene matches: 7. The CDR3 consists of 15 residues. CDR1 LNHNV and CDR2 YYDKDF come from the germline V gene (reference sequence). The CDR3 spells CATRRDRGLGQPQHF. In nucleotides, the CDR3 is TGTGCCACCAGAAGGGACAGGGGGTTGGGTCAGCCCCAGCATTTT.

This chain uses TRBV5-1 with TRBJ2-1, with 16 bases matching TRBD2. Trimming at V came to 6 bases and at J to 2 bases, leaving 11 bases not matched to a gene. Per germline, CDR1 SGHRS and CDR2 YFSETQ. This CDR3 is 19 amino acids long. In DNA, the CDR3 is TGCGCCAGCACCACACCCGGGACTAGCGGGAGGGTGGCCTACAATGAGCAGTTCTTC. This encodes CASTTPGTSGRVAYNEQFF.

The V gene is TRBV7-8, the J gene TRBJ2-7; 7 bases line up with TRBD2. The junction had 5 bases not matched to a gene; V was cut back by 3 bases and J by 6 bases. Germline CDR1 is SGHVS and CDR2 is FQNEAQ. This CDR3 contains 13 residues. CDR3 bases: TGTGCCAGCAGCTTTATCTCGGGGGGCGAGCAGTACTTC. It is translated as CASSFISGGEQYF.

The chain recombines TRBV19 with TRBJ2-7; 8 nucleotides align to TRBD1. CDR3 length: 15 amino acids. The ends lost 6 bases at V and 2 bases at J; junction bases unmatched: 9. Per germline, CDR1 LNHDA and CDR2 SQIVND (reference sequence). The chain's CDR3 is CASRETGGLAYEQYF. The DNA for the CDR3 is TGTGCCAGTAGAGAAACAGGGGGACTGGCCTACGAGCAGTACTTC.

The chain has TRBV19 and TRBJ2-1; 11 positions match TRBD2. The CDR3 runs to 16 residues. V gave up 1 base and J gave up 3 bases; unmatched junction bases: 2. Germline lookup yields CDR1 LNHDA and CDR2 SQIVND (reference sequence). This CDR3 is CASSIVLAGDYNEQFF. The CDR3 DNA is TGTGCCAGTAGTATAGTACTAGCGGGAGACTACAATGAGCAGTTCTTC. Based on the CDR3 plus reference TRBV19 and TRBJ2-1, the full variable domain is DGGITQSPKYLFRKEGQNVTLSCEQNLNHDAMYWYRQDPGQGLRLIYYSQIVNDFQKGDIAEGYSVSREKKESFPLTVTSAQKNPTAFYLCASSIVLAGDYNEQFFGPGTRLTVL.

The chain uses TRBV4-3 and TRBJ2-7; weak D call: TRBD2 (5 bases). Trimming shortened V by 0 bases and J by 5 bases, and 14 bases separated the two germline ends. This CDR3 comprises 15 residues. CDR1 is LGHNA, CDR2 YSLEER, per germline. CDR3: CASSQEGGSGNEQYF. CDR3 sequence (DNA): TGCGCCAGCAGCCAAGAAGGCGGGTCGGGAAACGAGCAGTACTTC.